The 20 T cell receptor beta chains in this list originate from one sample, sequenced in a study of T cells in Graves' hyperthyroidism and ophthalmopathy. Template material for amplifying TCR beta CDR3 regions consisted of RNA transcripts. The HTBI primer set served for first-round RT-PCR of the TCR CDR3. TCRdb ran MiXCR on the multiplex PCR reads and lists one entry per CDR3 protein. The table shows 350,000 or so distinct CDR3 sequences, with 15% to 20% occurring only once. The specimen sequenced was blood. The receptors were gathered from a woman aged 40 to 50 with Graves' ophthalmopathy.

This clonotype was counted ten times or more. The CDR3 loop reads CATSSGTSGGYQETQYF. The CDR3 bases are TGTGCCACCAGCTCCGGGACTAGCGGAGGGTACCAAGAGACCCAGTACTTC. The rearrangement joins TRBV15 to TRBJ2-5; 11 bases are shared with TRBD2. Germline V CDR1 and CDR2: LNHNV, YYDKDF (reference sequence). The junction had 8 bases not matched to a gene; V was cut back by 5 bases and J by 0 bases. The CDR3 is 17 amino acids.

As to this clonotype: A single base separates this from a much larger clone, so it may be a read error. J is TRBJ2-2 and V is TRBV5-1; 9 nucleotides match TRBD2. The CDR3 contains 16 residues. Germline assignment: CDR1 SGHRS and CDR2 YFSETQ. The CDR3 nucleotides read TGCGCCAACAGCTTGAGAGCGGGAGGCGGCACCGGGGAGCTGTTTTTT. Translating it yields CANSLRAGGGTGELFF.

Worth noting for this clonotype: At one of its ends the junction is not consistent with the germline gene, which may arise from a read error. This sequence joins TRBV12-3 or TRBV12-4 and TRBJ1-2; D is possibly TRBD1 (5 bases). The CDR3 is 12 amino acids. CDR3 DNA: TGTGCCAGCATTTTTGGGGGTGATGGCTACAACTTC. Translating gives CASIFGGDGYNF.

This clonotype was seen many times. J is TRBJ2-2 and V is TRBV19, with 9 nucleotides matching TRBD2. CDR1 and CDR2 (germline): LNHDA, SQIVND (reference sequence). This CDR3 is built from 16 residues. J was trimmed by 0 bases and V by 6 bases; bases with no gene match: 5. CDR3 sequence (DNA): TGTGCCAGTAGCAGCGGGAGGACTACGAACACCGGGGAGCTGTTTTTT. It specifies CASSSGRTTNTGELFF.

This clonotype was observed at least ten times. V and J are TRBV19 and TRBJ1-1; D not certain. The CDR3 is 17 residues long. Germline loops: CDR1 LNHDA, CDR2 SQIVND (reference sequence). V was trimmed by 3 bases and J by 1 base, leaving 18 bases between them. The CDR3 nucleotides read TGTGCCAGTAGTATTTTCGGTTTGGCCGCCCAGAACACTGAAGCTTTCTTT. Residues: CASSIFGLAAQNTEAFF.

This clonotype was observed at least ten times. The chain uses TRBV6-7 and TRBJ1-5; no clear D gene. TRBV6-7 is assigned to the ORF class and has an uncertain function. This CDR3 spans 11 amino acids. Trimming stripped 7 bases from V and 5 bases from J, with 6 bases between. CDR3 nucleotides: TGTGCCAGCAAAGAGTATCAGCCCCAGCATTTT. Protein: CASKEYQPQHF.

This clonotype was observed at least ten times. The V and J genes are TRBV28 and TRBJ2-7; 8 positions match TRBD1. Per germline, CDR1 MDHEN and CDR2 SYDVKM. CDR3 length: 15 amino acids. V dropped 7 bases and J dropped 5; count of bases not matched to a gene: 13. CDR3 bases: TGTGCCAGCACCGCTTCGAGACAGGGGAGCAACGAGCAGTACTTC. Encoded protein: CASTASRQGSNEQYF.

This clonotype was picked up many times. The chain employs TRBV10-3 and TRBJ1-2, with no clear D. CDR1 is ENHRY and CDR2 is SYGVKD in the germline V gene. V was shortened by 0 bases and J by 3 bases, with 5 bases between the two germline ends. CDR3 length equals 13 residues. The CDR3 loop is CAISESRDYGYTF. The CDR3 DNA sequence: TGTGCCATCAGTGAGTCTAGAGACTATGGCTACACCTTC.

Ten or more counts support this clonotype. Written as DNA, the CDR3 is TGTGCCAGCATAGAACCGGGACAACCGCAAGAGACCCAGTACTTC. It is translated as CASIEPGQPQETQYF. V is TRBV25-1 and J is TRBJ2-5, with D possibly matching TRBD1 (6 bases). V lost 7 bases to trimming and J lost 2 bases, with 17 bases between them. This CDR3 is 15 amino acids long. From germline, CDR1 is MGHDK and CDR2 SYGVNS.

The chain combines TRBV7-2 with TRBJ2-5, with D perhaps matching TRBD2 (6 bases). Trimming pared 5 bases from V and 5 bases from J, leaving 15 bases between. Germline V gene data show CDR1 as SGHTA and CDR2 as FQGNSA. The CDR3 consists of 14 residues. CDR3 loop: CASSPGLRDETQYF. The CDR3 region has the DNA TGTGCCAGCAGCCCGGGACTGAGAGACGAGACCCAGTACTTC.

This CDR3 is CASSYSSRSEAFF. The CDR3 DNA reads as TGTGCCAGCAGTTACTCTAGTCGTTCTGAAGCTTTCTTT. This chain uses TRBV6-5 with TRBJ1-1; D unclear. With 0 bases removed from V and 6 bases from J, the gap between germline ends came to 8 bases. The CDR3 loop spans 13 amino acids. From germline, CDR1 is MNHEY and CDR2 SVGAGI.

V is TRBV15 and J is TRBJ1-2; D remains unclear. Germline V lookup: CDR1 LNHNV, CDR2 YYDKDF (reference sequence). The length of the CDR3 is 14 residues. Between the trimmed V and J ends, which lost 0 bases and 6 bases, there was a span of 11 bases. Here the CDR3 reads CATSRDYLADGYTF. The CDR3 DNA reads as TGTGCCACCAGCAGAGATTATCTCGCAGATGGCTACACCTTC.

The sample holds many counts of this clonotype. The V and J genes are TRBV13 and TRBJ1-1; possibly TRBD1 for D (5 bases). Germline V gives CDR1 PRHDT, CDR2 FYEKMQ (reference sequence). CDR3 length: 13 residues. Trimming pared 5 bases from V and 3 bases from J, leaving 10 bases between. The CDR3 region has the DNA TGTGCCAGCAGCGAAGGGACCGACACTGAAGCTTTCTTT. Amino acid sequence: CASSEGTDTEAFF.

This clonotype was recorded many times. V gene TRBV10-3 combines with J gene TRBJ1-1; perhaps TRBD1 as D (5 bases). Germline V gene data show CDR1 as ENHRY and CDR2 as SYGVKD. V lost 0 bases to trimming and J lost 8 bases, with 13 bases between them. The length of the CDR3 is 14 residues. In DNA, the CDR3 is TGTGCCATCAGTGAGTCGTCTGGGACGGCCGAAGCTTTCTTT. Protein: CAISESSGTAEAFF.

This clonotype was picked up many times. This chain uses TRBV12-3 or TRBV12-4 with TRBJ2-6; D unresolved. V was shortened by 2 bases and J by 0 bases, with 11 bases between the two germline ends. The CDR3 extends over 17 amino acids. CDR3 nucleotide sequence: TGTGCCAGCAGTTTAAGCCAGGAACTCTCTGGGGCCAACGTCCTGACTTTC. Translation gives CASSLSQELSGANVLTF.

The rearrangement uses TRBV6-1 and TRBJ2-5; D is tentatively TRBD1 or TRBD2 (5 bases each). The ends were cut back, 7 bases at V and 0 bases at J, with 15 bases in the middle. CDR1 MNHNS and CDR2 SASEGT come from the germline V gene. This CDR3 spans 15 amino acids. In DNA, the CDR3 is TGTGCCAGCAATCCGGGACCCTTCTACCAAGAGACCCAGTACTTC. As protein: CASNPGPFYQETQYF.

This chain links TRBV28 with TRBJ1-2, with TRBD1 matching over 9 bases. This CDR3 is 15 amino acids long. V dropped 7 bases and J dropped 0; count of bases not matched to a gene: 6. The V gene's germline CDR1 is MDHEN and CDR2 SYDVKM. Written as DNA, the CDR3 is TGTGCCAGCATAAAAAACAGGGGGCCTAACTATGGCTACACCTTC. It encodes CASIKNRGPNYGYTF.

This clonotype was counted many times. This chain joins TRBV5-1 and TRBJ1-1; D unclear. This CDR3 has 16 residues. Germline V gives CDR1 SGHRS, CDR2 YFSETQ. V was clipped by 0 bases and J by 6 bases, with 18 bases between them. CDR3 in amino acids: CASSLAFSFGVAEAFF. CDR3 DNA sequence: TGCGCCAGCAGCTTGGCCTTTTCGTTTGGGGTGGCTGAAGCTTTCTTT.

Ten or more counts support this clonotype. The chain uses TRBV29-1 and TRBJ2-5, with D unresolved. Germline V gene lookup returns CDR1 SQVTM and CDR2 ANQGSEA. The CDR3 is 12 residues long. Deletions cut 4 bases from V and 0 bases from J, with 6 bases between. DNA of the CDR3: TGCAGCGTTGGCAAGAACCAAGAGACCCAGTACTTC. Translating it yields CSVGKNQETQYF.

This clonotype was detected only a few times. The chain joins TRBV6-1 to TRBJ1-2; no reliable D call. The CDR3 is 14 residues long. V was cut by 8 bases and J by 4 bases, with 17 bases left in between. Germline lookup yields CDR1 MNHNS and CDR2 SASEGT. Here the CDR3 reads CASARISQPYGYTF. CDR3 sequence (DNA): TGTGCCAGCGCCCGTATCAGCCAACCCTATGGCTACACCTTC.